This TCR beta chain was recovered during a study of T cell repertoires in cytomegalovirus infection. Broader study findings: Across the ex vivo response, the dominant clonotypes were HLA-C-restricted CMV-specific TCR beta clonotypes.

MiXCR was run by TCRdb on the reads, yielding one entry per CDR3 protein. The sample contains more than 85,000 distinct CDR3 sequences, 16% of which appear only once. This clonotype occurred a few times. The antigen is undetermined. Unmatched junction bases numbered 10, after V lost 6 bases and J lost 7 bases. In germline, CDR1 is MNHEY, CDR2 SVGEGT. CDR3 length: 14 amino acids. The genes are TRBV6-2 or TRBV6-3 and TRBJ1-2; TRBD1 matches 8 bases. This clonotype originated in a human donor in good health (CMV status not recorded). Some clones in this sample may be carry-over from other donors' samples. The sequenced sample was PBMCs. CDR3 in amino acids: CASRPTGQGGGYTF. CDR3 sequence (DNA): TGTGCCAGCAGACCTACTGGACAGGGAGGTGGCTACACCTTC.